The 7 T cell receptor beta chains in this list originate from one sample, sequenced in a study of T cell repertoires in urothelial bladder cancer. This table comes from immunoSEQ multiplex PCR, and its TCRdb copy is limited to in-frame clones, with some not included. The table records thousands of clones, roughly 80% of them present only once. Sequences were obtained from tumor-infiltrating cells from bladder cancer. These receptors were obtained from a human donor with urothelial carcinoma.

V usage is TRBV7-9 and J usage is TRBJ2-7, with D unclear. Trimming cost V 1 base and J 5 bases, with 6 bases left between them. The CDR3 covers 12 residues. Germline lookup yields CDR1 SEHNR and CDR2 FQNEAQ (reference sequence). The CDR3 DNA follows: TGTGCCAGCAGCTTAGGGTTCGACGAGCAGTACTTC. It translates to CASSLGFDEQYF.

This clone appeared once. The CDR3 DNA follows: TGTGCCAGCAGCCGCTCCCCATCTGGGGCCAACGTCCTGACTTTC. Translation gives CASSRSPSGANVLTF. The chain uses TRBV7-3 and TRBJ2-6; D uncertain. The CDR3 covers 15 residues. V was trimmed by 5 bases and J by 1 base, leaving 9 bases between them. Per germline, CDR1 SGHTA and CDR2 FQGTGA. The full variable domain, rest sourced from reference TRBV7-3 and TRBJ2-6, is GAGVSQTPSNKVTEKGKYVELRCDPISGHTALYWYRQSLGQGPEFLIYFQGTGAADDSGLPNDRFFAVRPEGSVSTLKIQRTERGDSAVYLCASSRSPSGANVLTFGAGSRLTVL.

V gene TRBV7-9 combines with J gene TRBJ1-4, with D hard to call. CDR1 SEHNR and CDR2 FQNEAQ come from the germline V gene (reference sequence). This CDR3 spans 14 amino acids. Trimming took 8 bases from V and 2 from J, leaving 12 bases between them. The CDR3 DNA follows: TGTGCCAGCGCGTTGGGCGCGACTAATGAAAAACTGTTTTTT. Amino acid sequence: CASALGATNEKLFF.

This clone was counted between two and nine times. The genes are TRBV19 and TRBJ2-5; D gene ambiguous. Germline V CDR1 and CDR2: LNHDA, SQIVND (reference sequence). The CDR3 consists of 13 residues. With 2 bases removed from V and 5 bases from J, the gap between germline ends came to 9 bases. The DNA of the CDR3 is TGTGCCAGTAGTATACAGGACGGGGAGACCCAGTACTTC. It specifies CASSIQDGETQYF.

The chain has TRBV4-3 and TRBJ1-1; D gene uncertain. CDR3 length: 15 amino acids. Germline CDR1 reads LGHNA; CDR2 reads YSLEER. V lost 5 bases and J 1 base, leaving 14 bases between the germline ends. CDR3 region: CASSESWGKNTEAFF. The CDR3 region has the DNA TGCGCCAGCAGCGAGAGCTGGGGAAAGAACACTGAAGCTTTCTTT.

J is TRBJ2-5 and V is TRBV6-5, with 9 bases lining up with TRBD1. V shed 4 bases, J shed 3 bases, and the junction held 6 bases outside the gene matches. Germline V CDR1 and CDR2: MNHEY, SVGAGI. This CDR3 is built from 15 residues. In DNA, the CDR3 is TGTGCCAGCAGTTTCCTTCGGACAGGGGAAGAGACCCAGTACTTC. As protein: CASSFLRTGEETQYF.

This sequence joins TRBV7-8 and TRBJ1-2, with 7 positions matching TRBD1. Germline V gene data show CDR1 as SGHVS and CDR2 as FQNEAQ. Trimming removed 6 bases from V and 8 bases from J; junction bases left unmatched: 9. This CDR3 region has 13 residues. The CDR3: CASSLSGGEGYTF. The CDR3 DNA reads TGTGCCAGCAGTCTCTCAGGGGGAGAAGGCTACACCTTC. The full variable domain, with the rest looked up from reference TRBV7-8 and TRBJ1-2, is GAGVSQSPRYKVAKRGQDVALRCDPISGHVSLFWYQQALGQGPEFLTYFQNEAQLDKSGLPSDRFFAERPEGSVSTLKIQRTQQEDSAVYLCASSLSGGEGYTFGSGTRLTVV.